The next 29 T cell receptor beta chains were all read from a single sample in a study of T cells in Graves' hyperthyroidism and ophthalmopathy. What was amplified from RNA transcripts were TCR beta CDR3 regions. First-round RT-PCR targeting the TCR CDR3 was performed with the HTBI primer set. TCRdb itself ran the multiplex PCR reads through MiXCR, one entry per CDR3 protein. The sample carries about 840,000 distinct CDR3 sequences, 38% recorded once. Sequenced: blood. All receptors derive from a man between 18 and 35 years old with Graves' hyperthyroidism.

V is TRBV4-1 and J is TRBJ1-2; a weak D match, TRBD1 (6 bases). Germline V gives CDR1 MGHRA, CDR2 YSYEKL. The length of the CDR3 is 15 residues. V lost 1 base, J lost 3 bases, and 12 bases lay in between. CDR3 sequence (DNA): TGCGCCAGCAGCCAAGGTGTACAGGGACACTATGGCTACACCTTC. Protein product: CASSQGVQGHYGYTF.

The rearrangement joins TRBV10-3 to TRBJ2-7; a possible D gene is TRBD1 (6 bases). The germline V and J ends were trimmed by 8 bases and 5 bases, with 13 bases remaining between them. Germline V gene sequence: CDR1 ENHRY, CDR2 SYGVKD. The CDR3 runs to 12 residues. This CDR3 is CAIGGQYDEQYF. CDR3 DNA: TGTGCCATCGGGGGACAATACGACGAGCAGTACTTC.

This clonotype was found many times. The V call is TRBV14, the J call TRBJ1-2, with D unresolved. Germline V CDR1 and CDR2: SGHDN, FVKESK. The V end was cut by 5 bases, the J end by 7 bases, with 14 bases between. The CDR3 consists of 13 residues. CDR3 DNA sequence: TGTGCCAGCAGCGTCCCCGGGAGACGTGGCTACACCTTC. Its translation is CASSVPGRRGYTF.

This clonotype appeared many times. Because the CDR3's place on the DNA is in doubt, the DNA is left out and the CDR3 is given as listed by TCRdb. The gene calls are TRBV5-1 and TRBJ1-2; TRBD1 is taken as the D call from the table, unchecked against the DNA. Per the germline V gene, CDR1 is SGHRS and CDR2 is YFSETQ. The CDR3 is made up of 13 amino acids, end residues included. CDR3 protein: CASSLGSGQGRAF.

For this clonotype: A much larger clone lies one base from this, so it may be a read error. Here the CDR3 DNA reads TGTGCCCTAAGGCGTGTATACTACACCTTC. It is translated as CALRRVYYTF. V usage is TRBV7-9 and J usage is TRBJ1-2; the D is unclear. In germline, CDR1 is SEHNR, CDR2 FQNEAQ (reference sequence). This CDR3 comprises 10 residues. The V gene lost 11 bases and the J gene lost 10 bases, with 14 bases spanning the gap.

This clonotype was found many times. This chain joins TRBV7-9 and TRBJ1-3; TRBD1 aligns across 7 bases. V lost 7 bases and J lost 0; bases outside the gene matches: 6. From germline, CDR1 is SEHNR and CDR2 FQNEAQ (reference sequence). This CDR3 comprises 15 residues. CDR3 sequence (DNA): TGTGCCAGCACAGGGGGGGACGTCTCTGGAAACACCATATATTTT. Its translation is CASTGGDVSGNTIYF.

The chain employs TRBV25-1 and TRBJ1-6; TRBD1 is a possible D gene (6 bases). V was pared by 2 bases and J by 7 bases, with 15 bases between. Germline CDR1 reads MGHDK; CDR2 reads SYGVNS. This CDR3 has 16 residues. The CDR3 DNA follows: TGTGCCAGCAGTGAAAGTAGGACAGATGAGAATTCACCCCTCCACTTT. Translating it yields CASSESRTDENSPLHF. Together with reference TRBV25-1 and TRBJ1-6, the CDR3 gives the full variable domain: EADIYQTPRYLVIGTGKKITLECSQTMGHDKMYWYQQDPGMELHLIHYSYGVNSTEKGDLSSESTVSRIRTEHFPLTLESARPSHTSQYLCASSESRTDENSPLHFGNGTRLTVT.

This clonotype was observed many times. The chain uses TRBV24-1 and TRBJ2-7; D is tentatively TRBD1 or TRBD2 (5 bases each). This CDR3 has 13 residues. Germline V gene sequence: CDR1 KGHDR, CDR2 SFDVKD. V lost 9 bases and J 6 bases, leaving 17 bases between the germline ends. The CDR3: CATAWGSPIEQYF. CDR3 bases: TGTGCCACCGCCTGGGGGTCCCCTATCGAGCAGTACTTC.

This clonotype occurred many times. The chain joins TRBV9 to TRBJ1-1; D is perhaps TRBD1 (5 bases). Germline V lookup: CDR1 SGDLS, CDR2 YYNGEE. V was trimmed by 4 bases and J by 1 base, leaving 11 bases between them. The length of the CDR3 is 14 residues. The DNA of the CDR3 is TGTGCCAGCAGCCAAGTAGGGGAGAACACTGAAGCTTTCTTT. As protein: CASSQVGENTEAFF.

The CDR3: CASSRGSGADSSPLHF. The CDR3 bases are TGTGCCAGCAGCCGAGGAAGCGGGGCAGACTCTTCACCCCTCCACTTT. The chain couples TRBV5-5 to TRBJ1-6; possibly TRBD1 for D (5 bases). Per germline, CDR1 SGHKS and CDR2 YYEKEE (reference sequence). Trimming shortened V by 4 bases and J by 9 bases, and 20 bases separated the two germline ends. CDR3 length: 16 amino acids.

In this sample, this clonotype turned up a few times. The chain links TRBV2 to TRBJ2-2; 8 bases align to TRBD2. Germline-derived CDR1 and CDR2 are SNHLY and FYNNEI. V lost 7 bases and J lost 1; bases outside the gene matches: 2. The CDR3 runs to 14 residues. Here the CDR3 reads CASKGLENTGELFF. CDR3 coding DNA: TGTGCCAGCAAGGGACTAGAGAACACCGGGGAGCTGTTTTTT.

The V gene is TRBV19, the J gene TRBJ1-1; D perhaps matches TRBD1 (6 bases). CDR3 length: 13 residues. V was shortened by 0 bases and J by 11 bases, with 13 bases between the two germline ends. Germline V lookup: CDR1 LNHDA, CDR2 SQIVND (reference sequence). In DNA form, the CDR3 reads TGTGCCAGTAGTATAGAACGGGGGGACAAGGCTTTCTTT. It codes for CASSIERGDKAFF.

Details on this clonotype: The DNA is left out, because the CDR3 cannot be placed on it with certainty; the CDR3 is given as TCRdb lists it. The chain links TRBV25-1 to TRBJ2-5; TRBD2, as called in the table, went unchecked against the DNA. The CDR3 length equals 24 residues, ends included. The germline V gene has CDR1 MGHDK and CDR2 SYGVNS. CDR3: CASSEFGQNTEAFFGSGRGETQYF.

CDR3 in amino acids: CASSPRLAGAVGTQYF. In DNA, the CDR3 is TGTGCCAGCAGTCCGAGGCTAGCGGGAGCCGTGGGGACCCAGTACTTC. V gene TRBV27 combines with J gene TRBJ2-5; TRBD2 matches at 10 bases. Germline CDR1 reads MNHEY; CDR2 reads SMNVEV (reference sequence). This CDR3 is built from 16 residues. After removal of 5 bases from V and 7 bases from J, the junction contained 13 bases not matched to a gene.

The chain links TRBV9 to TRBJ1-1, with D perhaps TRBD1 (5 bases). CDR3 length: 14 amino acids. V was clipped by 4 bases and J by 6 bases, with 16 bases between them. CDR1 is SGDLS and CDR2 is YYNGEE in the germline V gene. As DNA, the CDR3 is TGTGCCAGCAGCCTATCGGGGGTGAGCCCTGAAGCTTTCTTT. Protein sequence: CASSLSGVSPEAFF.

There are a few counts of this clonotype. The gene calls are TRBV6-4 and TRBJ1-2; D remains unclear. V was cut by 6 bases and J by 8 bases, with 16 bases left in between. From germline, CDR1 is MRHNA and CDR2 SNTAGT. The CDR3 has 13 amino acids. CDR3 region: CASRDPWTGGYTF. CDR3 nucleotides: TGTGCCAGCAGGGACCCATGGACGGGGGGCTACACCTTC.

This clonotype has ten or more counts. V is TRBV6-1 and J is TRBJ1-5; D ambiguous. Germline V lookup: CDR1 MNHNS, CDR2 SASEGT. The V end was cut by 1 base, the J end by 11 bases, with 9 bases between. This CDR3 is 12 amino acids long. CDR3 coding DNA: TGTGCCAGCAGTGAAGGGCGAGTGGCCCAGCATTTT. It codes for CASSEGRVAQHF.

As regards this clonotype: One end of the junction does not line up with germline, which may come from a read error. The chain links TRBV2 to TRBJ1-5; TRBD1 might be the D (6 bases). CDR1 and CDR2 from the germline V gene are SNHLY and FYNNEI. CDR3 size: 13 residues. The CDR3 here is CASSETGPQPQHF. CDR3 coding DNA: TGTGCCAGCAGTGAAACAGGGCCTCAGCCTCAGCATTTT.

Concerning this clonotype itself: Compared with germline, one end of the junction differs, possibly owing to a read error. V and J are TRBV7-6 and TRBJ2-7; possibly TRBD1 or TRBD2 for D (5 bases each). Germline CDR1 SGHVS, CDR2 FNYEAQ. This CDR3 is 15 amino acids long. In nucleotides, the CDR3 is TGTGCCAGCAGTTTAGGGGCCGGGGCTGGCTACGAGCAGTACTTC. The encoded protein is CASSLGAGAGYEQYF.

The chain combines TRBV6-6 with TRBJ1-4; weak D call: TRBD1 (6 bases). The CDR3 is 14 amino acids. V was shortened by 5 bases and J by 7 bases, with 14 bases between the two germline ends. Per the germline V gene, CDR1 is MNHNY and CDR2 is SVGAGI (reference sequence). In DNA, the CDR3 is TGTGCCAGCAGTGGGCAGACACAGGGTGAAAAACTGTTTTTT. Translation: CASSGQTQGEKLFF.

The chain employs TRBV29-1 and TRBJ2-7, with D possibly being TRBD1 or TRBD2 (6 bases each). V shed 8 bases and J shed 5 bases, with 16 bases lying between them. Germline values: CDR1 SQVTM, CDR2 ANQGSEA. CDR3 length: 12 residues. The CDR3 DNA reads TGCAGCTTGTGGGGGGCGCAGGACGAGCAGTACTTC. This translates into CSLWGAQDEQYF.

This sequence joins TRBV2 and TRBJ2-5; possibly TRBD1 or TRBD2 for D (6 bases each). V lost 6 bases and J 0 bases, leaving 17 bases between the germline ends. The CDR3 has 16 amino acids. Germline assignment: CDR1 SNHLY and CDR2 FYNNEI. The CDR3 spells CASSQRGGLYQETQYF. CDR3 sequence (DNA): TGTGCCAGCAGCCAAAGAGGGGGGCTGTACCAAGAGACCCAGTACTTC.

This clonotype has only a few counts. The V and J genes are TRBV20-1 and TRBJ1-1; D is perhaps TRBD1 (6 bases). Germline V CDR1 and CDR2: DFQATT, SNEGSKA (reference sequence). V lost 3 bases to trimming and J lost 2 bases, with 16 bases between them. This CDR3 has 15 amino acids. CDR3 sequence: CSASSPSRGNTEAFF. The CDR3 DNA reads TGCAGTGCTAGTAGCCCATCCAGGGGAAACACTGAAGCTTTCTTT.

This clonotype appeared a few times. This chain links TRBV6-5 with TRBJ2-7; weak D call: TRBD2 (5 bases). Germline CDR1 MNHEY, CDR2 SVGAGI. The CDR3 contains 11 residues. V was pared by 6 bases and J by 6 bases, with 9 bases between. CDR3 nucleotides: TGTGCCAGCAGGTCGACTATCGAGCAGTACTTC. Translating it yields CASRSTIEQYF.

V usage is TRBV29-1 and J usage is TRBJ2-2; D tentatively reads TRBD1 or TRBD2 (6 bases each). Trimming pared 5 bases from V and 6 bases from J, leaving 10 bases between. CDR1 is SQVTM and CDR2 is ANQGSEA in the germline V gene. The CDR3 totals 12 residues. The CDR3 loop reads CSVRGPAGELFF. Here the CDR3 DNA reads TGCAGCGTTCGGGGGCCGGCCGGGGAGCTGTTTTTT.

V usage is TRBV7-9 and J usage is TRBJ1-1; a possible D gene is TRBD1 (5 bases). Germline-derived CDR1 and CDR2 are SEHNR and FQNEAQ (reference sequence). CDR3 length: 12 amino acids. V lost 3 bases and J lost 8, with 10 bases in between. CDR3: CASSLVGGEAFF. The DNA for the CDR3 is TGTGCCAGCAGCTTGGTGGGGGGAGAAGCTTTCTTT.

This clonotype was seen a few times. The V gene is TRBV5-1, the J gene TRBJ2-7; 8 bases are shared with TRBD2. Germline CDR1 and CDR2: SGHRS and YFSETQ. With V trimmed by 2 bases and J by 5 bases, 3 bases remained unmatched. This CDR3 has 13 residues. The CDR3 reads CASSFRGGDEQYF. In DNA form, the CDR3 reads TGCGCCAGCAGCTTCCGGGGGGGAGACGAGCAGTACTTC. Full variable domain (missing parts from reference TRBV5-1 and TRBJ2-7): KAGVTQTPRYLIKTRGQQVTLSCSPISGHRSVSWYQQTPGQGLQFLFEYFSETQRNKGNFPGRFSGRQFSNSRSEMNVSTLELGDSALYLCASSFRGGDEQYFGPGTRLTVT.

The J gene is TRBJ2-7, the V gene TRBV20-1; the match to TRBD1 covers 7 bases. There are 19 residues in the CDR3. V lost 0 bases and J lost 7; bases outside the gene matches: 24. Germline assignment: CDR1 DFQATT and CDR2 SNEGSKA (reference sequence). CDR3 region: CSARDPRQGAAGGAEEQYF. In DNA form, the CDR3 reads TGCAGTGCTAGAGATCCCAGACAGGGCGCGGCTGGGGGTGCCGAAGAGCAGTACTTC.

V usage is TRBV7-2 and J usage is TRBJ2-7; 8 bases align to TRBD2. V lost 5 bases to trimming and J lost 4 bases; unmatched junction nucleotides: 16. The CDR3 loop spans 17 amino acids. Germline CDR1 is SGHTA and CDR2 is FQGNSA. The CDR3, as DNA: TGTGCCAGCAGCGTAGAACGGCGGGGGGCAATTGGATACGAGCAGTACTTC. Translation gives CASSVERRGAIGYEQYF.